The 18 T cell receptor beta chains presented below share a single source sample, sequenced in a study of siplizumab effects on memory and regulatory T cells. The method was immunoSEQ multiplex PCR; TCRdb's version includes in-frame clones alone and lacks a portion of them. The data contain about 100,000 clones, around 92% of them singletons. The sequenced sample consisted of Tregs sorted from blood. Receptor source: a human donor in good health.

The chain's CDR3 is CASSLLSQINQPQHF. CDR3 sequence (DNA): TGTGCCAGCAGTTTATTGAGTCAGATCAATCAGCCCCAGCATTTT. The rearrangement links TRBV27 to TRBJ1-5; unclear D gene. V lost 1 base and J lost 3, with 10 bases in between. Germline V gene lookup returns CDR1 MNHEY and CDR2 SMNVEV (reference sequence). The CDR3 runs 15 residues.

V is TRBV18 and J is TRBJ2-7; D is uncertain. The CDR3 contains 13 residues. Germline loops: CDR1 KGHSH, CDR2 LQKENI. V was cut by 3 bases and J by 2 bases, with 8 bases left in between. The CDR3, as DNA: TGTGCCAGCTCACCGACTTCAACCTACGAGCAGTACTTC. Its translation is CASSPTSTYEQYF. The full variable domain, in which reference TRBV18 and TRBJ2-7 provide the parts outside the CDR3, is NAGVMQNPRHLVRRRGQEARLRCSPMKGHSHVYWYRQLPEEGLKFMVYLQKENIIDESGMPKERFSAEFPKEGPSILRIQQVVRGDSAAYFCASSPTSTYEQYFGPGTRLTVT.

This clone was detected once. The chain couples TRBV7-9 to TRBJ2-3; no definite D call. The CDR3 length is 13 residues. Trimming removed 2 bases from V and 1 base from J, with 4 bases in between. Germline lookup yields CDR1 SEHNR and CDR2 FQNEAQ (reference sequence). The CDR3 DNA follows: TGTGCCAGCAGCTTACCTCGCACAGATACGCAGTATTTT. As protein: CASSLPRTDTQYF.

V and J are TRBV18 and TRBJ1-1; D may be TRBD1 (5 bases). Germline CDR1 KGHSH, CDR2 LQKENI. The CDR3 is 14 residues long. The V end lost 3 bases, the J end lost 5 bases, and 13 bases lay between the germline ends. DNA of the CDR3: TGTGCCAGCTCACCCAGGCGGGGGGGGACTGAAGCTTTCTTT. It yields the protein CASSPRRGGTEAFF.

V usage is TRBV10-2 and J usage is TRBJ1-1; 7 nucleotides line up with TRBD1. The CDR3 has 13 amino acids. V was clipped by 5 bases and J by 6 bases; unmatched bases: 6. Germline values: CDR1 WSHSY, CDR2 SAAADI. Written as DNA, the CDR3 is TGCGCCAGCAGTCAGGGGGGAATCCCTGAAGCTTTCTTT. Translated, it gives CASSQGGIPEAFF.

V is TRBV5-1 and J is TRBJ2-3; 14 bases are a match to TRBD2. CDR3 length: 17 residues. The junction had 7 bases not matched to a gene; V was cut back by 4 bases and J by 3 bases. CDR1 SGHRS and CDR2 YFSETQ come from the germline V gene. The CDR3 nucleotides are TGCGCCAGCAGCACCGGGACTAGCGGGAGAAGTACAGATACGCAGTATTTT. The encoded protein is CASSTGTSGRSTDTQYF. Using reference TRBV5-1 and TRBJ2-3 for the parts outside the CDR3, the full variable domain is KAGVTQTPRYLIKTRGQQVTLSCSPISGHRSVSWYQQTPGQGLQFLFEYFSETQRNKGNFPGRFSGRQFSNSRSEMNVSTLELGDSALYLCASSTGTSGRSTDTQYFGPGTRLTVL.

V is TRBV10-3 and J is TRBJ1-3, with D uncertain. The germline V and J ends were trimmed by 3 bases and 4 bases, with 13 bases remaining between them. The CDR3 is 15 residues long. Germline assignment: CDR1 ENHRY and CDR2 SYGVKD. CDR3 nucleotide sequence: TGTGCCATCAGTGACCTCGGGGTAGGAGGAAACACCATATATTTT. Its translation is CAISDLGVGGNTIYF.

The V call is TRBV6-1, the J call TRBJ1-1; unclear D gene. CDR1 is MNHNS and CDR2 is SASEGT in the germline V gene. Trimming shortened V by 0 bases and J by 6 bases, and 8 bases separated the two germline ends. This CDR3 has 13 amino acids. The CDR3: CASSEARRAEAFF. The CDR3 coding sequence is TGTGCCAGCAGTGAAGCGCGTCGGGCTGAAGCTTTCTTT.

The chain combines TRBV5-1 with TRBJ1-4; tentative D call: TRBD1 (6 bases). With 0 bases removed from V and 5 bases from J, the gap between germline ends came to 11 bases. This CDR3 has 15 amino acids. Germline values: CDR1 SGHRS, CDR2 YFSETQ. The chain's CDR3 is CASSLVGQKNEKLFF. In DNA form, the CDR3 reads TGCGCCAGCAGCTTGGTAGGACAGAAGAATGAAAAACTGTTTTTT. The whole variable domain, remainder taken from reference TRBV5-1 and TRBJ1-4, is KAGVTQTPRYLIKTRGQQVTLSCSPISGHRSVSWYQQTPGQGLQFLFEYFSETQRNKGNFPGRFSGRQFSNSRSEMNVSTLELGDSALYLCASSLVGQKNEKLFFGSGTQLSVL.

The chain recombines TRBV10-3 with TRBJ1-2; D unresolved. This CDR3 is built from 12 residues. The germline V gene has CDR1 ENHRY and CDR2 SYGVKD. The V end was cut by 8 bases, the J end by 1 base, with 8 bases between. CDR3 amino acids: CAIWASNYGYTF. DNA for the CDR3: TGTGCCATCTGGGCGAGTAACTATGGCTACACCTTC.

This clone was picked up one time. V gene TRBV10-2 combines with J gene TRBJ2-3; D unclear. Germline CDR1 WSHSY, CDR2 SAAADI. Trimming pared 0 bases from V and 7 bases from J, leaving 5 bases between. The length of the CDR3 is 12 residues. CDR3 loop: CASSESANTQYF. For the CDR3, the DNA is TGCGCCAGCAGTGAGTCTGCGAATACGCAGTATTTT.

The count of this clone is one. The rearrangement uses TRBV5-1 and TRBJ1-1; D gene unclear. This CDR3 is built from 15 residues. Germline V CDR1 and CDR2: SGHRS, YFSETQ. Trimming took 0 bases from V and 1 from J, leaving 10 bases between them. The CDR3 here is CASSLEGIRNTEAFF. The DNA of the CDR3 is TGCGCCAGCAGCTTGGAAGGCATCAGGAACACTGAAGCTTTCTTT.

V is TRBV19 and J is TRBJ1-2; D is perhaps TRBD1 (5 bases). V shed 1 base and J shed 2 bases, with 14 bases lying between them. The CDR3 has 16 amino acids. The germline gives CDR1 LNHDA, CDR2 SQIVND (reference sequence). CDR3 residues: CASSIGRGPTNYGYTF. The DNA of the CDR3 is TGTGCCAGTAGTATAGGCCGGGGACCGACGAACTATGGCTACACCTTC.

J is TRBJ2-3 and V is TRBV5-1, with a weak D call TRBD1 (6 bases). This CDR3 comprises 12 residues. Germline CDR1 SGHRS, CDR2 YFSETQ. With 0 bases removed from V and 9 bases from J, the gap between germline ends came to 8 bases. The CDR3 is CASSLDRETQYF. The CDR3 nucleotides read TGCGCCAGCAGCTTGGACAGGGAGACGCAGTATTTT.

The chain recombines TRBV19 with TRBJ2-1; TRBD2 matches at 8 bases. CDR3 length equals 14 residues. The junction had 9 bases not matched to a gene; V was cut back by 5 bases and J by 9 bases. Germline V gene lookup returns CDR1 LNHDA and CDR2 SQIVND (reference sequence). CDR3 DNA sequence: TGTGCCAGTAGTGGGACGGGAGGGTACGGTGAGCAGTTCTTC. Translated, it gives CASSGTGGYGEQFF.

The rearrangement joins TRBV6-1 to TRBJ2-1, with D uncertain. Germline assignment: CDR1 MNHNS and CDR2 SASEGT. The CDR3 consists of 13 residues. V lost 1 base and J 13 bases, leaving 14 bases between the germline ends. CDR3 region: CASSEEAGRIQFF. Written as DNA, the CDR3 is TGTGCCAGCAGTGAAGAGGCAGGACGCATACAGTTCTTC.

V gene TRBV9 combines with J gene TRBJ1-5; 7 bases fit TRBD1. V was clipped by 4 bases and J by 11 bases; unmatched bases: 24. Looked up from germline, CDR1 is SGDLS and CDR2 is YYNGEE. This CDR3 comprises 18 residues. The CDR3 bases are TGTGCCAGCAGCCCCCGTACCCCAAATCCGACAGGGACATCAGCCCAGCATTTT. This encodes CASSPRTPNPTGTSAQHF.

The chain uses TRBV2 and TRBJ2-1; weak D call: TRBD1 (6 bases). The CDR3 consists of 13 residues. The V and J ends lost 6 bases and 4 bases respectively, with 10 bases between them. Germline loops: CDR1 SNHLY, CDR2 FYNNEI. This CDR3 reads CASRGQKYNEQFF. The CDR3, as DNA: TGTGCCAGCAGGGGACAAAAATACAATGAGCAGTTCTTC.